This entry is about one T cell receptor (beta chain). The sample holds one count of this clone. The clone's antigen remains unknown. The input lacks base qualities; no much larger clone sits a single base away. A distance of 18 bases separates the germline ends of V and J, which lose 6 bases and 0 bases respectively. The CDR3 runs 17 amino acids, cysteine and phenylalanine included. CDR3 DNA is the only sequence kept; it has 51 bases, read in frame from the first base. CDR1 and CDR2 were assigned from the germline V gene (reference sequence) as MNHEY and SMNVEV. Libraries were prepared through the immunoSEQ multiplex PCR assay. This is the immuneACCESS table as TCRdb keeps it, with only in-frame sequences that have V and J called. A part of the clones is gone; compared with another copy, unresolved V genes explain less than half, and the rest is unexplained. The sample has under 65,000 clones on record, 90% of them singletons. About 3.1% of the sample is in the top ten clones.

This specimen belongs to a study of T cell changes during pregnancy in multiple sclerosis (dated by TCRdb to about 2019). For the study in its entirety: Changes in the T cell repertoire over the course of pregnancy were examined in this study in women with multiple sclerosis.

The sequence joins TRBV27 to TRBJ2-1; 7 matching bases give a weak D call of TRBD2. This receptor was identified in a female donor in good health, enrolled as a control in a pregnancy study. The source was peripheral blood, collected in the first trimester of pregnancy. The sequenced DNA: TGTGCCAGCAGCCACCCCCGAGGGGGGGGCTCCTACAATGAGCAGTTCTTC. Translation gives CASSHPRGGGSYNEQFF.